This TCR beta chain was recovered during a study of patients and donors after allogeneic stem cell transplantation. TCRdb passed the RT-PCR reads through MiXCR, listing each CDR3 protein once. The data contain about 960,000 distinct CDR3 sequences, roughly 18% of them singletons. This clonotype showed up just a few times. This CDR3 has 16 residues. With V trimmed by 6 bases and J by 0 bases, 8 bases remained unmatched. This clonotype was obtained from a human donor who was either an allogeneic HSCT recipient or a stem cell or donor lymphocyte infusion donor (not recorded which). It is not recorded whose cells these are; they may come from a transplant donor. The sequenced sample consisted of blood, either unsorted or a sorted T cell fraction (not recorded which). This chain links TRBV12-3 or TRBV12-4 with TRBJ1-5; 7 bases align to TRBD1. CDR3 sequence: CASRPGTDYSNQPQHF. The CDR3 nucleotides read TGTGCCAGCAGACCTGGGACAGATTATAGCAATCAGCCCCAGCATTTT.